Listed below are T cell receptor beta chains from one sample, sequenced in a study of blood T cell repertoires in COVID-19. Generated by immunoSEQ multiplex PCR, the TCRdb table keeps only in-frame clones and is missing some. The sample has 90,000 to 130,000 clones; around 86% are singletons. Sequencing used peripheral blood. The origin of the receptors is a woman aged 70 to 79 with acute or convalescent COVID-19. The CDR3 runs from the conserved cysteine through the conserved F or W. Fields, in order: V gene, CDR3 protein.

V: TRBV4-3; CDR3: CASSRDGLFEKLFF
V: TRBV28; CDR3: CASREGTGTYGYTF
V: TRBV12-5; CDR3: CASGPPGLAGVLETQYF
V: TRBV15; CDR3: CATSLGAWETQYF
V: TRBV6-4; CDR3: CASSEFGGAIDTQYF
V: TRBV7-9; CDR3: CASSPRLAGGDTQYF
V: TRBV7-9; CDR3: CASSSGGDYGYTF
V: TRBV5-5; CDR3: CASSSGLNVRDEQFF
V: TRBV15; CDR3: CATSRRQTAGGQETQYF
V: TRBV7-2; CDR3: CASSTDWLQGKRNTIYF
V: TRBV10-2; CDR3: CASRGGNQPQHF
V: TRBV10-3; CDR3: CAIRQPSGNTIYF
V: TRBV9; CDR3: CASSGGQREYNSPLHF
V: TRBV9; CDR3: CASSVSGAGLTDTQYF
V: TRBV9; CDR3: CASSVGNRDNSPLHF
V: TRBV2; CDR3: CASRRLDRAGQETQYF
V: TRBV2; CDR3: CASRATSGGASEQFF
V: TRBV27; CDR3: CASSLFPLTSGSFLEQYF
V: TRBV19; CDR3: CASLAGAGYNEQFF
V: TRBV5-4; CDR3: CASSARTGRNSPLHF
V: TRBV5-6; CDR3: CASSFSGTQYF
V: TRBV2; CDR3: CASSAANSNQPQHF